A single sample is the source of the 16 T cell receptor beta chains below, sequenced in a study of T cells in Graves' hyperthyroidism and ophthalmopathy. TCR beta CDR3 regions were amplified from RNA transcripts. When the TCR CDR3 underwent first-round RT-PCR, the HTBI primer set was used. TCRdb reprocessed the multiplex PCR reads with MiXCR, giving one entry per CDR3 protein. The data contain 400,000 to 600,000 distinct CDR3 sequences, 20% of them singletons. Material for sequencing was blood. The receptors shown here come from a man between 18 and 29 years old with Graves' hyperthyroidism.

The rearrangement joins TRBV29-1 to TRBJ2-7; maybe TRBD1 (6 bases). Germline V CDR1 and CDR2: SQVTM, ANQGSEA. With 6 bases removed from V and 4 bases from J, the gap between germline ends came to 16 bases. The CDR3 is made up of 13 amino acids. As DNA, the CDR3 is TGCAGCGTGGGATGGGACACACGGTACGAGCAGTACTTC. Amino acid sequence: CSVGWDTRYEQYF.

This clonotype was counted many times. The chain recombines TRBV19 with TRBJ1-5; a weak D match, TRBD1 (5 bases). V lost 9 bases and J lost 4, with 16 bases in between. Germline V gene data show CDR1 as LNHDA and CDR2 as SQIVND (reference sequence). The CDR3 is 14 amino acids. The DNA for the CDR3 is TGTGCCAGCCGGCAAGGGGCTCTGAATCAGCCCCAGCATTTT. Its translation is CASRQGALNQPQHF.

In its sample, this clonotype was seen a few times. V gene TRBV27 combines with J gene TRBJ2-7; TRBD1 matches 9 bases. Per germline, CDR1 MNHEY and CDR2 SMNVEV (reference sequence). V gave up 5 bases and J gave up 5 bases; unmatched junction bases: 13. This CDR3 is 16 amino acids long. CDR3 sequence: CASSRWTGAILDEQYF. The DNA for the CDR3 is TGTGCCAGCAGTAGATGGACAGGGGCAATACTCGACGAGCAGTACTTC.

This clonotype came up a few times. The rearrangement uses TRBV5-1 and TRBJ1-2; D not certain. The V end lost 4 bases, the J end lost 4 bases, and 14 bases lay between the germline ends. CDR1 SGHRS and CDR2 YFSETQ come from the germline V gene. The CDR3 spans 14 residues. The CDR3 nucleotides are TGCGCCAGCAGCACCTACACCAGCATCTATGGCTACACCTTC. Translated: CASSTYTSIYGYTF.

This clonotype was counted many times. The rearrangement uses TRBV12-3 or TRBV12-4 and TRBJ2-5; D may be TRBD1 (5 bases). The CDR3 has 17 residues. The V gene lost 6 bases and the J gene lost 2 bases, with 22 bases spanning the gap. The CDR3 spells CASRPSLWAGPQETQYF. In DNA form, the CDR3 reads TGTGCCAGCAGACCCTCCCTGTGGGCAGGGCCGCAAGAGACCCAGTACTTC.

The V gene is TRBV6-5, the J gene TRBJ2-7, with TRBD2 matching over 9 bases. Germline assignment: CDR1 MNHEY and CDR2 SVGAGI. The CDR3 is 15 residues long. J was trimmed by 4 bases and V by 4 bases; bases with no gene match: 8. In DNA form, the CDR3 reads TGTGCCAGCAGTTTCAATCCTAGCGGGGCATACGAGCAGTACTTC. Residues: CASSFNPSGAYEQYF.

This clonotype appeared a few times. This chain connects TRBV20-1 to TRBJ2-7; 9 bases are shared with TRBD2. The CDR3 loop spans 15 amino acids. Germline lookup yields CDR1 DFQATT and CDR2 SNEGSKA (reference sequence). Unmatched junction bases numbered 5, after V lost 0 bases and J lost 2 bases. CDR3 amino acids: CSARDSRGRAYEQYF. The CDR3 region has the DNA TGCAGTGCTAGAGATTCACGCGGGAGGGCCTACGAGCAGTACTTC.

The table lists this clonotype with a few counts. This chain's CDR3 is CASRTGTVSNQPQHF. CDR3 bases: TGTGCCAGCAGAACCGGGACGGTTAGCAATCAGCCCCAGCATTTT. The V call is TRBV12-3 or TRBV12-4, the J call TRBJ1-5; D is perhaps TRBD1 (5 bases). There are 15 residues in the CDR3. V lost 6 bases, J lost 0 bases, and 12 bases lay in between.

This clonotype was recorded many times. The rearrangement links TRBV28 to TRBJ1-2; D is uncertain. The V end lost 1 base, the J end lost 2 bases, and 20 bases lay between the germline ends. This CDR3 has 18 residues. Germline-derived CDR1 and CDR2 are MDHEN and SYDVKM. CDR3 nucleotide sequence: TGTGCCAGCAGTTTATTCCCGACAAGATTAAACCAGAACTATGGCTACACCTTC. Residues: CASSLFPTRLNQNYGYTF.

The genes are TRBV9 and TRBJ1-5, with a weak D call TRBD1 (5 bases). Germline-derived CDR1 and CDR2 are SGDLS and YYNGEE. The CDR3 spans 14 residues. Trimming removed 4 bases from V and 9 bases from J, with 17 bases in between. The CDR3 DNA sequence: TGTGCCAGCAGCAACCGGGACGGGAGGTGGCCCCAGCATTTT. Its protein product is CASSNRDGRWPQHF.

The chain joins TRBV15 to TRBJ2-7; TRBD2 might be the D (5 bases). The CDR3 totals 13 residues. The ends were cut back, 5 bases at V and 7 bases at J, with 15 bases in the middle. Germline lookup yields CDR1 LNHNV and CDR2 YYDKDF (reference sequence). This CDR3 is CATSLIAGEEQYF. CDR3 sequence (DNA): TGTGCCACCAGCCTCATAGCCGGGGAGGAGCAGTACTTC.

At least ten counts were recorded for this clonotype. The rearrangement links TRBV4-1 to TRBJ1-2; 9 positions agree with TRBD1. Germline CDR1 MGHRA, CDR2 YSYEKL. The ends lost 0 bases at V and 1 base at J; junction bases unmatched: 9. The CDR3 has 18 amino acids. CDR3 sequence reads: CASSQETGGSALNYGYTF. As DNA, the CDR3 is TGCGCCAGCAGCCAAGAAACAGGGGGCTCCGCCCTTAACTATGGCTACACCTTC.

In this sample, this clonotype turned up many times. V is TRBV30 and J is TRBJ1-2; D is perhaps TRBD1 (5 bases). Germline CDR1 and CDR2: GTSNPN and SVGIG (reference sequence). CDR3 size: 13 residues. The ends were cut back, 6 bases at V and 6 bases at J, with 17 bases in the middle. The CDR3 DNA is TGTGCCTGCCCCCAAGGGGCCGGGGATGGCTACACCTTC. As protein: CACPQGAGDGYTF.

Many counts were recorded for this clonotype. The chain recombines TRBV10-2 with TRBJ1-1; 8 nucleotides line up with TRBD1. V lost 6 bases, J lost 0 bases, and 3 bases stayed unmatched. This CDR3 contains 14 residues. Germline V gene lookup returns CDR1 WSHSY and CDR2 SAAADI. The CDR3 coding sequence is TGCGCCAGCAGGACGGGACAGGTGAACACTGAAGCTTTCTTT. Translation: CASRTGQVNTEAFF.

This clonotype showed up many times. The chain uses TRBV14 and TRBJ2-7, with D perhaps TRBD2 (6 bases). The CDR3 has 11 amino acids. V lost 8 bases and J lost 4, with 9 bases in between. Germline V lookup: CDR1 SGHDN, CDR2 FVKESK. In nucleotides, the CDR3 is TGTGCCAGCGGGGACTGGTACGAGCAGTACTTC. Protein sequence: CASGDWYEQYF.

The chain is built from TRBV28 and TRBJ1-1, with 9 bases lining up with TRBD1. Trimming removed 7 bases from V and 8 bases from J; junction bases left unmatched: 11. Germline loops: CDR1 MDHEN, CDR2 SYDVKM. CDR3 length equals 14 residues. DNA of the CDR3: TGTGCCAGCACCAGCCCGGGACAGGGAGTGGAAGCTTTCTTT. This sequence encodes CASTSPGQGVEAFF.